A selection of T cell receptor beta chains follows, all from one sample in a study of T cells in Graves' hyperthyroidism and ophthalmopathy. One entry per CDR3 protein, called by TCRdb with MiXCR from the multiplex PCR reads. The sample lists 250,000 to 350,000 distinct CDR3 sequences, roughly 22% occurring once. The source material was blood. The source of these receptors is a man aged 30-40 years with Graves' ophthalmopathy. Each CDR3 is given with its conserved first and last residue. Fields, in order: D gene, J gene, V gene, CDR3 protein. The D gene is left open where the match is weak.

d_call: .; j_call: TRBJ2-5; v_call: TRBV7-9; cdr3_aa: CASSLWFQETQYF
d_call: .; j_call: TRBJ1-2; v_call: TRBV12-3/TRBV12-4; cdr3_aa: CASSFSGTAYGYTF
d_call: .; j_call: TRBJ2-3; v_call: TRBV18; cdr3_aa: CASSELTTDTQYF
d_call: .; j_call: TRBJ1-5; v_call: TRBV6-1; cdr3_aa: CASSEQERQHF
d_call: .; j_call: TRBJ2-7; v_call: TRBV11-3; cdr3_aa: CASSLGGNEQYF
d_call: TRBD2; j_call: TRBJ2-7; v_call: TRBV25-1; cdr3_aa: CASSERSSGTGEQYF
d_call: .; j_call: TRBJ2-2; v_call: TRBV7-7; cdr3_aa: CASSLRGNTGELFF
d_call: .; j_call: TRBJ1-2; v_call: TRBV7-8; cdr3_aa: CASSLQDVASYGYTF
d_call: TRBD1; j_call: TRBJ2-3; v_call: TRBV5-4; cdr3_aa: CASRPGQGYMDTQYF
d_call: TRBD2; j_call: TRBJ2-5; v_call: TRBV7-2; cdr3_aa: CASSLELAGEETQYF
d_call: .; j_call: TRBJ1-3; v_call: TRBV27; cdr3_aa: CASRNTLGSGNTIYF
d_call: .; j_call: TRBJ1-4; v_call: TRBV28; cdr3_aa: CASSRQINEKLFF
d_call: .; j_call: TRBJ2-1; v_call: TRBV12-3/TRBV12-4; cdr3_aa: CASSSPLGRVSGNEQFF
d_call: .; j_call: TRBJ2-5; v_call: TRBV2; cdr3_aa: CASSVDPWAQNQETQYF
d_call: .; j_call: TRBJ1-1; v_call: TRBV10-3; cdr3_aa: CAISESMGKAFF